The present T cell receptor (beta chain) was sequenced within a study of Tregs in tolerant kidney transplant recipients (dated by TCRdb to between 2018 and 2020). About the full investigation: Before combined kidney and bone marrow transplantation, this study identified donor-specific regulatory T cells using TCRbeta sequencing and then followed those same cells after transplant.

This specimen's time point label, per the study, means: 6 months after combined kidney and bone marrow transplant. The transplants used related donors with nonmyeloablative bone marrow transplantation, and mixed chimerism in the human trials was transient. Unstimulated Tregs (CD4+CD25+CD127-), CD4+ non-Tregs (CD4+CD25-), CD4 and CD8 cells were FACS-sorted from thawed PBMCs. Several combined kidney and bone marrow transplant recipients from the ITN036ST trial were included as patients, and samples were available only from these trial subjects. Healthy control blood was processed to PBMCs with a Ficoll density gradient and then cryopreserved, whereas patient PBMCs were collected both before and after transplant. For TCRbeta CDR3 sequencing, genomic DNA was extracted from sorted cells using the QIAGEN DNeasy Blood and Tissue Kit. High-throughput TCRbeta CDR3 sequencing was carried out commercially through immunoSEQ, with PCR amplification with bias correction and internal controls included. Per the source publication's procedure: A unique productive TCRbeta sequence was defined by the CDR3 nucleotide sequence when primers matched, and otherwise by the CDR3 amino acid sequence together with the Vbeta and Jbeta genes. As a correction for sorting error, sequences shared between sorted populations at a frequency ratio of 2:1 or less were discarded, and the remaining shared sequences were assigned to the higher population. A sequence counted as donor-reactive if, in CFSE-low cells, the sequence had a frequency of at least 0.01% and was expanded at least 5-fold compared with unstimulated cells. Repertoire divergence was quantified by Jensen-Shannon divergence using the top 100 TCRbeta sequences ranked by frequency. For samples with multiple sequencing runs, sorting error was corrected in each run separately before the runs were combined. Entries here come from immuneACCESS through TCRdb and include only in-frame sequences with V and J called. Some clones fail to appear in such tables; in the studies checked, an unresolved V gene covers under half of the shortfall, and the cause of the remainder is unknown. That table furnishes V, J and clone size, whereas the DNA furnished D and trimming. Present in this sample are about 64,000 clones, around 87% of which were seen just once. Roughly 4% of the sample is held by the ten biggest clonotypes.

The germline V gene yields KGHSH for CDR1 and LQKENI for CDR2. Including cysteine and phenylalanine, the CDR3 has 12 amino acids. The retained sequence is limited to the CDR3, 36 bases, with the frame set at the first base. A distance of 7 bases separates the germline ends of V and J, which lose 4 bases and 4 bases respectively. Study-level results and caveats: Donor-specific Treg expansion exceeded global Treg expansion in tolerant patients, suggesting antigen-driven rather than nonspecific expansion. Expanding Tregs with activated donor B cells appeared to identify the most biologically relevant and donor-specific TCRbeta repertoire. Because the PCR primers were changed over time for some patients, nucleotide-level comparison could not be performed across the samples from those patients. The study was limited by small patient numbers, and the findings need validation in larger populations and under other immunosuppression protocols. Biological reproducibility was not directly assessed, although technical replication error appeared to be minimal.

With regard to this clone: Its antigen is currently not known. Nothing much larger sits one base from this clone, and base qualities are not available.

The rearranged chain carries TRBV18 and TRBJ1-1, with no reliable assignment of the D segment. The clonotype originates from a human patient who received a combined kidney and bone marrow transplant. Following a transplant, some T cells may be graft donor cells, not patient cells. The material was CD4+ T cells from blood (PBMCs), obtained 6 months after the transplant. The CDR3 in this case is CASSLESTEAFF. Read as DNA, the sequence is TGTGCCAGCTCACTAGAGAGCACTGAAGCTTTCTTT. Where the CDR3 stops, the reference TRBV18 and TRBJ1-1 genes take over; the full variable domain is NAGVMQNPRHLVRRRGQEARLRCSPMKGHSHVYWYRQLPEEGLKFMVYLQKENIIDESGMPKERFSAEFPKEGPSILRIQQVVRGDSAAYFCASSLESTEAFFGQGTRLTVV.